This T cell receptor (beta chain) was captured by sequencing in a study of CD8 T cells in Susac syndrome (dated by TCRdb to the late 2010s). Context from the whole study: Whether CD8+ T cell activation and differentiation in Susac syndrome was antigen driven was tested using repertoire sequencing. The clonality of the CD8+ T cell repertoire was compared across 12 healthy donors, roughly 14 Susac syndrome patients and 15 multiple sclerosis patients.

High-throughput TCR beta sequencing profiled peripheral blood CD8+ and CD4+ T cells from healthy donors, Susac syndrome patients and multiple sclerosis patients. Multiple sclerosis controls were treatment-naive patients with stable or active relapsing-remitting disease fulfilling revised McDonald criteria. Bulk CD8+ and CD4+ T cells were purified by magnetic negative isolation, whereas CD8+ TEMRA cells were enriched by FACS. Blood was collected in EDTA tubes and processed within 24 hours, with PBMCs isolated through density gradient centrifugation. PBMCs destined for TCR sequencing were cryopreserved in liquid nitrogen and later thawed in a 37 °C water bath. A purity of at least 90% was achieved for sorted or isolated CD4+, CD8+ and CD8+ TEMRA cells. V and J lose 8 bases and 2 bases, and a span of 19 bases separates them. CDR1 and CDR2 are drawn from the germline V gene (reference sequence): LGHDT, YNNKEL. The CDR3 runs 15 residues from the cysteine to the phenylalanine. Only the CDR3 portion is preserved as DNA: 45 bases, with reading frame beginning at the first base.

A note on this clonotype: This clone's antigen is unknown. Qualities for individual bases were not recorded, and no much larger clone is one base off.

Broader findings and caveats from the paper: The number of individuals in the TCR sequencing and HLA analysis was recognized as being relatively small.

RNA was extracted using the RNeasy kit, and about 0.5 to 1 ug of the RNA was reverse transcribed with random hexamers. The immunoSEQ multiplex PCR assay, covering 54 Vbeta and 13 Jbeta segments, was used to amplify TCR beta CDR3 regions. PCR amplification bias was corrected using a synthetic template baseline for primer optimization and computational correction. The authors' analysis ran thus. Only productive sequences were kept, with reads annotated to V, D and J genes according to IMGT and analyzed in immunoSEQ Analyzer. Clonality was calculated as one minus the Shannon entropy normalized by log2 of the number of productive unique sequences. For each patient and control, public and private clones were evaluated among the 100 most prevalent clones. A clone was defined as Susac-specific if it was absent from the healthy and MS cohorts, from 1052 published viral clones and from other ImmuneACCESS disease sequences. TCRdb reran the public reads through fastp at Q25 and MiXCR, keeping productive beta chains. Here each entry gathers all rows of one CDR3 protein and keeps the most common genes and DNA. TCRdb assigned the V and J calls; the authors' analysis was not used. The table for this sample lists 350,000 to 550,000 distinct CDR3 sequences; more than 70% of them were counted only once. The ten largest clones represent around 0.12% of the sample.

The sequence was collected from a human donor with multiple sclerosis. Specimen: CD8+ T cells from PBMCs. The chain employs TRBV3-1 and TRBJ2-7; matching of 5 bases hints at TRBD1 as the D gene. In nucleotide form, the sequence is TGTGCCAGCTCCTCAGACAGCCACTATACCTACGAGCAGTACTTC. Translation gives CASSSDSHYTYEQYF.